Described below is a single TCR beta chain sequence and its context. Its antigen is still unknown. This sample was taken from a study of T cell repertoires in cytomegalovirus infection. Study summary: Public TCR beta signature analysis indicated the presence of both CMV infection and matching HLA type.

One entry per CDR3 protein, called by TCRdb with MiXCR from the reads. The sample has under 300,000 distinct CDR3 sequences; about 20% are singletons. Trimming removed 6 bases from V and 5 bases from J; junction bases left unmatched: 6. Germline-derived CDR1 and CDR2 are SGHAT and FQNNGV. This CDR3 is 14 amino acids long. Sequenced material: cultured PBMCs, taken from culture after CMV antigen stimulation. The sequence was obtained from a human donor in good health (CMV status not recorded). Some clones in this sample may be carry-over from other donors' samples. The chain employs TRBV11-2 and TRBJ2-3; 9 bases are a match to TRBD2. In DNA form, the CDR3 reads TGTGCCAGCAGGCCCCAACTAGCGGGAGATACGCAGTATTTT. Translating it yields CASRPQLAGDTQYF. The whole variable domain, filled in from reference TRBV11-2 and TRBJ2-3, reads EAGVAQSPRYKIIEKRQSVAFWCNPISGHATLYWYQQILGQGPKLLIQFQNNGVVDDSQLPKDRFSAERLKGVDSTLKIQPAKLEDSAVYLCASRPQLAGDTQYFGPGTRLTVL.